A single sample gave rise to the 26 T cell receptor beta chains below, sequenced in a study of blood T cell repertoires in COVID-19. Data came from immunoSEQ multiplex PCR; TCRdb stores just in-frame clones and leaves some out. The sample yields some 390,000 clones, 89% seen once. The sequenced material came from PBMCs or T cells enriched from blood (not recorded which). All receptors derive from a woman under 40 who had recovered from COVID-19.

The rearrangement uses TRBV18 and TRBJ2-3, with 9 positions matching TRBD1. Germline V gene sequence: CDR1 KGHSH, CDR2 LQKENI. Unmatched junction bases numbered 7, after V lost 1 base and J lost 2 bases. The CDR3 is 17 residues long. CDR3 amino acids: CASSPLPGQGTTDTQYF. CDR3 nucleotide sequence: TGTGCCAGCTCACCACTCCCGGGACAGGGAACCACAGATACGCAGTATTTT.

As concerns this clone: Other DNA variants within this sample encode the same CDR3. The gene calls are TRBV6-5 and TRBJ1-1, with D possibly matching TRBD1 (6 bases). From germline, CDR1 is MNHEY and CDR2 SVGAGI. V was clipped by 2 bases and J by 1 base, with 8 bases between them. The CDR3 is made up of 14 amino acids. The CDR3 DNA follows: TGTGCCAGCAGTTACAGGACAGAGAACACTGAAGCTTTCTTT. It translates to CASSYRTENTEAFF.

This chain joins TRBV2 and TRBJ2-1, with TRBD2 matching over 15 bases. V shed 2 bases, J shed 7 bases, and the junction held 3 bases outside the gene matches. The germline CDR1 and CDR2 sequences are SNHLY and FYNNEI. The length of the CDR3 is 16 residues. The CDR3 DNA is TGTGCCAGCAGTGAAAGGGGACTAGCGGGAGGTAATGAGCAGTTCTTC. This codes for CASSERGLAGGNEQFF.

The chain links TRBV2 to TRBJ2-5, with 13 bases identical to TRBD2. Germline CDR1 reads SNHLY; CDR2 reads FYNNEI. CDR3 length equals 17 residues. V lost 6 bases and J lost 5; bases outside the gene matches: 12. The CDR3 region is CASRDSSRTSGSETQYF. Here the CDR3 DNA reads TGTGCCAGCAGAGATTCAAGCCGGACTAGCGGGAGTGAGACCCAGTACTTC.

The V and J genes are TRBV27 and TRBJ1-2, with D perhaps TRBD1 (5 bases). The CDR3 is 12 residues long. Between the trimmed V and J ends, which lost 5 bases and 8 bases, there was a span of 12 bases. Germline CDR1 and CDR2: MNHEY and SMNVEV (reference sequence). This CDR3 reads CASSRGVGGYTF. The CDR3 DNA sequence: TGTGCCAGCAGTCGGGGGGTAGGAGGCTACACCTTC.

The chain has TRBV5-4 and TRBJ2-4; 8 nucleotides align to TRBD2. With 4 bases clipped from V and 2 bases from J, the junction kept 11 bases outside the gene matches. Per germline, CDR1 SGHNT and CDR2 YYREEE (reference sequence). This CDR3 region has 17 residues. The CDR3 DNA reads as TGTGCCAGCAGCGTCGGGGGGGGACGGACGACCAAAAACATTCAGTACTTC. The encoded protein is CASSVGGGRTTKNIQYF. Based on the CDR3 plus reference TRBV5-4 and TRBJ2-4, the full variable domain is ETGVTQSPTHLIKTRGQQVTLRCSSQSGHNTVSWYQQALGQGPQFIFQYYREEENGRGNFPPRFSGLQFPNYSSELNVNALELDDSALYLCASSVGGGRTTKNIQYFGAGTRLSVL.

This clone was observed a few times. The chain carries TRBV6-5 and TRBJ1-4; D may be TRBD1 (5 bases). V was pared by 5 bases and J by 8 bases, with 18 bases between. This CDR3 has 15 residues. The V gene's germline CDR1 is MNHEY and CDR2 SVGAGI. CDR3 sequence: CASSIGRGVVEKLFF. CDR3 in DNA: TGTGCCAGCAGTATAGGGCGGGGGGTTGTCGAAAAACTGTTTTTT.

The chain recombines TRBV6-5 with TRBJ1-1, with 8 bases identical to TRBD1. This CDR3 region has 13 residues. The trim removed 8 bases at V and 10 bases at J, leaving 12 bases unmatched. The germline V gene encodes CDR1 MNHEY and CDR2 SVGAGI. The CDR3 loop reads CASLGTGLSRAFF. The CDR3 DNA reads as TGTGCCAGCCTGGGGACAGGATTGTCCCGAGCTTTCTTT.

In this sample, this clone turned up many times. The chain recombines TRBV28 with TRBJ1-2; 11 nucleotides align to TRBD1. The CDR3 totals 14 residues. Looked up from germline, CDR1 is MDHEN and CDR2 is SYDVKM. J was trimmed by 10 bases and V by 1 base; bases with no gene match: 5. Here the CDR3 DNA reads TGTGCCAGCAGTTTATCCGGGACAGGGGGACACTACACCTTC. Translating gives CASSLSGTGGHYTF.

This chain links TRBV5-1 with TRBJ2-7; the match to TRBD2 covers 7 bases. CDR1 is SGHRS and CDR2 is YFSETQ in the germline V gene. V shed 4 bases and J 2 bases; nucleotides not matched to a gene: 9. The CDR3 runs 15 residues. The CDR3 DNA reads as TGCGCCAGCAGCACACACTGGGGGGGTCCCTACGAGCAGTACTTC. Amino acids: CASSTHWGGPYEQYF. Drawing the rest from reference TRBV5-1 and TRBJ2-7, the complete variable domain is KAGVTQTPRYLIKTRGQQVTLSCSPISGHRSVSWYQQTPGQGLQFLFEYFSETQRNKGNFPGRFSGRQFSNSRSEMNVSTLELGDSALYLCASSTHWGGPYEQYFGPGTRLTVT.

CDR3 sequence (DNA): TGTGCCAGCAGGGTAACAGGGACAGGTGGGACTGAAGCTTTCTTT. It is translated as CASRVTGTGGTEAFF. V gene TRBV2 combines with J gene TRBJ1-1; 8 bases fit TRBD1. This CDR3 has 15 residues. The germline CDR1 and CDR2 sequences are SNHLY and FYNNEI. V shed 6 bases, J shed 5 bases, and the junction held 11 bases outside the gene matches.

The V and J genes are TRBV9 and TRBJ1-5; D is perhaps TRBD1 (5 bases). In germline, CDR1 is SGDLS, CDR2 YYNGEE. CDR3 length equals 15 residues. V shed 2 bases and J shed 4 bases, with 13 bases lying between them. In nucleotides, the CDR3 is TGTGCCAGCAGCGTCTCTGCACAGGCAAATCAGCCCCAGCATTTT. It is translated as CASSVSAQANQPQHF.

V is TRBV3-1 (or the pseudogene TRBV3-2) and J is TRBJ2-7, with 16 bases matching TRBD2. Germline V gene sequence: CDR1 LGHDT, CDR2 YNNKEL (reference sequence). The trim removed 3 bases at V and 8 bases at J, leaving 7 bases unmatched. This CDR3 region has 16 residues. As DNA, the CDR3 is TGTGCCAGCAGCCAGGGACTAGCGGGAGGGTATAGGAAGCAGTACTTC. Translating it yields CASSQGLAGGYRKQYF.

The CDR3 bases are TGTGCCAGCAGCACTGCACAGGGGGCGATATTCGAGCAGTACTTC. This gives the protein CASSTAQGAIFEQYF. The chain links TRBV7-2 to TRBJ2-7, with 9 positions matching TRBD1. Unmatched junction bases numbered 11, after V lost 5 bases and J lost 6 bases. The CDR3 loop spans 15 amino acids. The V gene's germline CDR1 is SGHTA and CDR2 FQGNSA.

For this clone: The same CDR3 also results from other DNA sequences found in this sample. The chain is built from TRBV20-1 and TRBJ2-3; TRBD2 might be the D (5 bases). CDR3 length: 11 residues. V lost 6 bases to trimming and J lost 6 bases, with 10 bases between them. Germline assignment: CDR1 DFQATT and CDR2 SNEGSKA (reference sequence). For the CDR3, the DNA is TGCAGTGCCACCAGAGGGGATACGCAGTATTTT. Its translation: CSATRGDTQYF.

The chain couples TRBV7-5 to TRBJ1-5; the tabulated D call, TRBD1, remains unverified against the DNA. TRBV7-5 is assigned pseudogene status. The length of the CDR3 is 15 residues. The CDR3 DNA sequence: TGTGCCAGAAGCTTAAGGGGAAATAGCAATCAGCCCCAGCATTTT. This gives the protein CARSLRGNSNQPQHF.

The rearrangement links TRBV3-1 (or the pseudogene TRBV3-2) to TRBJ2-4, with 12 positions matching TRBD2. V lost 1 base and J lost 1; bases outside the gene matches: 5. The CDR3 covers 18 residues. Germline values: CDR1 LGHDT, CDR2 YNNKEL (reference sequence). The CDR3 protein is CASSQGLAGVGAKNIQYF. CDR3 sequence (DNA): TGTGCCAGCAGCCAAGGACTAGCGGGAGTCGGGGCCAAAAACATTCAGTACTTC.

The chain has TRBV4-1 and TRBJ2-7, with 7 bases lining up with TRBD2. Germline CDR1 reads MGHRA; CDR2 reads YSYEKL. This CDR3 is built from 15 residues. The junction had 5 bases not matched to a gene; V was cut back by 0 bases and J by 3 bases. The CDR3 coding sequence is TGCGCCAGCAGCCAAGAGCCGGCGGGGGTCTACGAGCAGTACTTC. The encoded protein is CASSQEPAGVYEQYF.

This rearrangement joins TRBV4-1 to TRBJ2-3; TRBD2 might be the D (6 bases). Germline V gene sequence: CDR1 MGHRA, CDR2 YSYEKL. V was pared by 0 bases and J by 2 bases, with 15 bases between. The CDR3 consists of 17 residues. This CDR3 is CASSQDRGLTYTDTQYF. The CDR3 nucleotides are TGCGCCAGCAGCCAAGATAGAGGACTAACCTACACAGATACGCAGTATTTT.

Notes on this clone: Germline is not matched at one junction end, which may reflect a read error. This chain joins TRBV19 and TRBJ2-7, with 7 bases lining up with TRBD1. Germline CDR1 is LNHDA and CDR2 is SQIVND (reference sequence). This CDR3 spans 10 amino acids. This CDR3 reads CGQVNDEQYF. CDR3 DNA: TGCGGACAGGTCAACGACGAGCAGTACTTC.

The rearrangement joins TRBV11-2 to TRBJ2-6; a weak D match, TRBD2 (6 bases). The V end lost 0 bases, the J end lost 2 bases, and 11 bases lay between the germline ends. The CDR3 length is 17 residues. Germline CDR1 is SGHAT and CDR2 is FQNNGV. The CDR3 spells CASSLENWGAGANVLTF. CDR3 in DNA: TGTGCCAGCAGCTTAGAGAATTGGGGGGCTGGGGCCAACGTCCTGACTTTC.

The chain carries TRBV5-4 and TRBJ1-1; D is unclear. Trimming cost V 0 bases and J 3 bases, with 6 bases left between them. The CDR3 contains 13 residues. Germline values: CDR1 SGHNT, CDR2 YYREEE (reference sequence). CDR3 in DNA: TGTGCCAGCAGCTTGGTCGGGGACACTGAAGCTTTCTTT. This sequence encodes CASSLVGDTEAFF.

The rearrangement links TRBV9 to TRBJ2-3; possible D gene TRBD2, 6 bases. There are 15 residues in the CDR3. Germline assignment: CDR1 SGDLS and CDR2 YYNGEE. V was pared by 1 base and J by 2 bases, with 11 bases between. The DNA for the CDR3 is TGTGCCAGCAGCGTAATAGCGGCCCTCACAGATACGCAGTATTTT. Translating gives CASSVIAALTDTQYF.

DNA for the CDR3: TGTGCCAGCAGCACCTCGGGGGGCCCCCCAGAGACCCAGTACTTC. Protein product: CASSTSGGPPETQYF. The chain recombines TRBV27 with TRBJ2-5; perhaps TRBD2 as D (7 bases). The V end was cut by 6 bases, the J end by 4 bases, with 18 bases between. This CDR3 spans 15 amino acids. Germline CDR1 MNHEY, CDR2 SMNVEV (reference sequence).

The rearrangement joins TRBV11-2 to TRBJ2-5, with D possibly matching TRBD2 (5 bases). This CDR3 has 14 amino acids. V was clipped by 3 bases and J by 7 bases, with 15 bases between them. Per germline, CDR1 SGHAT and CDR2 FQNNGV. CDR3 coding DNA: TGTGCCAGCAGCTTCGATGGACTGGTCGGGACCCAGTACTTC. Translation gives CASSFDGLVGTQYF.

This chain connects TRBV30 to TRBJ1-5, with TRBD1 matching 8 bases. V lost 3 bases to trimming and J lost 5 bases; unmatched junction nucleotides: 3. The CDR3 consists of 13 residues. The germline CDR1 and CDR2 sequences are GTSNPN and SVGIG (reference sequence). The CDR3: CAWRRDRYQPQHF. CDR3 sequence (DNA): TGTGCCTGGAGAAGGGACAGGTATCAGCCCCAGCATTTT.